The clone carrying this T cell receptor beta chain was observed a single time. The target antigen is unknown. This sample is drawn from a study of T cell responses to AZD1222 COVID-19 vaccine. Sequenced by immunoSEQ multiplex PCR; TCRdb stores in-frame clones only, minus some. Of over 90,000 clones in the sample, 90% were seen once. General study findings and limits: The donor cohort was predominantly white British with a female majority, and clonal diversity may have been underestimated.

The germline gives CDR1 MNHEY, CDR2 SMNVEV (reference sequence). Trimming removed 2 bases from V and 1 base from J; junction bases left unmatched: 3. The length of the CDR3 is 15 residues. The J gene is TRBJ2-7, the V gene TRBV27, with TRBD1 matching over 9 bases. This specimen consisted of peripheral blood, obtained on day 0 of AZD1222 vaccination. The sequence was obtained from an adult in good health. In DNA form, the CDR3 reads TGTGCCAGCAGTTTACACAGGGGGCATTCCTACGAGCAGTACTTC. This sequence encodes CASSLHRGHSYEQYF.